This TCR beta chain derives from a study of blood T cell repertoires in COVID-19. TCRdb's copy holds only in-frame clones and misses some; the assay was immunoSEQ multiplex PCR. The sample lists some 200,000 clones; about four fifths were seen once. V shed 4 bases and J shed 5 bases, with 14 bases lying between them. The V gene's germline CDR1 is LGHDT and CDR2 YNNKEL (reference sequence). The CDR3 is 14 residues long. Sequencing was performed on PBMCs or T cells enriched from blood (not recorded which). The rearrangement links TRBV3-1 (or the pseudogene TRBV3-2) to TRBJ1-1; tentative D call: TRBD1 (5 bases). The clonotype was recovered from a woman aged 45-65 years who had been exposed to COVID-19. The CDR3: CASSPHGRGTEAFF. As DNA, the CDR3 is TGTGCCAGCAGCCCCCACGGGAGGGGAACTGAAGCTTTCTTT.